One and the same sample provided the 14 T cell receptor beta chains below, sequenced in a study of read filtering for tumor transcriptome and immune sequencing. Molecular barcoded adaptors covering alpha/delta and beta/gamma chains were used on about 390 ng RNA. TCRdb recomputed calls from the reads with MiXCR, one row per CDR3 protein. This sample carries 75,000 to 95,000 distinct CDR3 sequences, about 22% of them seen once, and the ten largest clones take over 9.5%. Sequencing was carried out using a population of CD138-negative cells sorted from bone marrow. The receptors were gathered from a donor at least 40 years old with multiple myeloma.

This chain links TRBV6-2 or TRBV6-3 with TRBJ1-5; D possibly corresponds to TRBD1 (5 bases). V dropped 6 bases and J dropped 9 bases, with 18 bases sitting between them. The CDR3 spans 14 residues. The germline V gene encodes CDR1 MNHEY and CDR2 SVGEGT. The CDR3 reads CASSRGGGGMPQHF. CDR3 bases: TGTGCCAGCAGCCGAGGCGGGGGGGGGATGCCCCAGCATTTT.

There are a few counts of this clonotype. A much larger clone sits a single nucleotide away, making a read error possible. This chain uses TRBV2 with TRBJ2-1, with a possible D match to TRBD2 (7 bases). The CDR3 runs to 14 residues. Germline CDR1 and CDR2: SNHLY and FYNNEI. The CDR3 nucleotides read TGTGCCAGCAGTGAGCGGGGGCTATACAATGAGCGGTTCTTC. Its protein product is CASSERGLYNERFF.

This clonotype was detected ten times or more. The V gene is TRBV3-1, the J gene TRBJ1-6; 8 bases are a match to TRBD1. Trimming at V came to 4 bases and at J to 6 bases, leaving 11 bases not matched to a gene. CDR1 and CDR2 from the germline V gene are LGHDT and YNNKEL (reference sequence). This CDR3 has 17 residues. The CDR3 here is CASSRKGGQGANSPLHF. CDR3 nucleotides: TGTGCCAGCAGCCGAAAAGGGGGCCAGGGGGCTAATTCACCCCTCCACTTT.

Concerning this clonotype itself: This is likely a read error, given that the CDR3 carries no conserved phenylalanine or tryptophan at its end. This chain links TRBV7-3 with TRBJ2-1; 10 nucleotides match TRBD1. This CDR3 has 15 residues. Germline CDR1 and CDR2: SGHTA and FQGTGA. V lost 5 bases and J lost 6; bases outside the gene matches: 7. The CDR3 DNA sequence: TGTGCCAGCAGCCGACAGGGGGCAAGCTGCAATGAGCAGTTCCTC. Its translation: CASSRQGASCNEQFL.

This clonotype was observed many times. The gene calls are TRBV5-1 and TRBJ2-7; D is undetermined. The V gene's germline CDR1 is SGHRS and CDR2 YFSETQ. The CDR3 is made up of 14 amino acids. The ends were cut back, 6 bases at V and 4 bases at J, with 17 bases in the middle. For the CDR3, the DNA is TGCGCCAGCAATCTTGGGGATTTGCGATACGAGCAGTACTTC. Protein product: CASNLGDLRYEQYF.

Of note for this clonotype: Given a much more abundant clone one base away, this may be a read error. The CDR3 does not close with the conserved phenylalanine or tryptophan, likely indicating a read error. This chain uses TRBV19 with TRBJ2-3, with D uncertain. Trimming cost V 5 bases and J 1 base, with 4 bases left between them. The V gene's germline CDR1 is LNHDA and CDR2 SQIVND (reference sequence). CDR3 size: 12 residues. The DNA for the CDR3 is TGTGCCAGTAGTTACGGCACAGATACGCAGTATCTT. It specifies CASSYGTDTQYL.

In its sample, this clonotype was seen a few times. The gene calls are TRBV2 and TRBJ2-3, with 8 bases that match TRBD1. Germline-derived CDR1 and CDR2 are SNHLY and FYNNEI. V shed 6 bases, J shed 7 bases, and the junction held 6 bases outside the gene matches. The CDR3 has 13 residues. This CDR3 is CASRGTGGYTQYF. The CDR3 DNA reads TGTGCCAGCAGGGGGACAGGAGGTTATACGCAGTATTTT.

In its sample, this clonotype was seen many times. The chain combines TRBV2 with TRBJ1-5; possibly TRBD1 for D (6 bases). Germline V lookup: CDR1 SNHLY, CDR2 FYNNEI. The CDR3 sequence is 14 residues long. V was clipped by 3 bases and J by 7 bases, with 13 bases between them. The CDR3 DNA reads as TGTGCCAGCAGTGATAACGGGGGCAGGCAGCCCCAGCATTTT. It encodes CASSDNGGRQPQHF.

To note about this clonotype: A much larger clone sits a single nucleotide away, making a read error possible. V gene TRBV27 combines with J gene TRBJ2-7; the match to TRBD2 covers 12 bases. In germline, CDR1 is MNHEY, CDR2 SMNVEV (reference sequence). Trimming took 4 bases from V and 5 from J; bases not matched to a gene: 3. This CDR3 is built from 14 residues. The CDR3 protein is CASSSSGGGHEQYF. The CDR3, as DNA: TGTGCCAGCAGTTCTAGCGGGGGGGGCCACGAGCAGTACTTC.

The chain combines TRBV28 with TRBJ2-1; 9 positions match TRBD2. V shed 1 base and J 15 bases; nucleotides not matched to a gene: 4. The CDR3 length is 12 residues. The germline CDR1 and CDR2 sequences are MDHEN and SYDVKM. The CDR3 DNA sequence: TGTGCCAGCAGTTTATCCGCGCGGGGGGGGTTCTTC. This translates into CASSLSARGGFF.

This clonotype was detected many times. The CDR3: CSSHGRGNTEAFF. In nucleotides, the CDR3 is TGCAGCTCGCACGGACGGGGGAACACTGAAGCTTTCTTT. V is TRBV29-1 and J is TRBJ1-1, with D uncertain. This CDR3 comprises 13 residues. The germline V and J ends were trimmed by 8 bases and 1 base, with 14 bases remaining between them. From germline, CDR1 is SQVTM and CDR2 ANQGSEA.

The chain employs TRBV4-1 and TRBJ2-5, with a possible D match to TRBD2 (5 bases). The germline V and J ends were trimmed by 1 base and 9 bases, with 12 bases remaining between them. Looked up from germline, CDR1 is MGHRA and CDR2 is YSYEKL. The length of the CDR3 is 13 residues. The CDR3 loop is CASSQGGFEAQYF. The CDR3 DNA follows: TGCGCCAGCAGCCAAGGAGGGTTTGAGGCCCAGTACTTC.

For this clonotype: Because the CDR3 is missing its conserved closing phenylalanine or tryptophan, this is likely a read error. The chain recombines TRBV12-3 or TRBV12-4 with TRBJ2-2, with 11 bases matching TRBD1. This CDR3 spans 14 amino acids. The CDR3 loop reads CASKDRGRPGELFL. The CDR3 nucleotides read TGCGCCAGCAAGGACAGGGGGCGTCCCGGGGAGCTGTTTCTT.

CDR3 DNA sequence: TGTGCCAGTAGTCAAGGCTTCTCTGGAAACACCATATATTTT. As protein: CASSQGFSGNTIYF. The V and J genes are TRBV19 and TRBJ1-3; D gene ambiguous. Germline V gives CDR1 LNHDA, CDR2 SQIVND (reference sequence). The CDR3 is 14 amino acids. V shed 5 bases and J shed 0 bases, with 8 bases lying between them.